This TCR beta chain was documented in a study of human T cells and chemical hapten exposure. Time point here: patch test 2, 6 weeks after DPC sensitization. As for treatment: therapeutic diphenylcyclopropenone sensitization with weekly scalp DPC. CDR1 and CDR2 (germline): SNHLY, FYNNEI. Trimming removed 7 bases from V and 8 bases from J; junction bases left unmatched: 8. This CDR3 has 14 residues. TCRdb re-derived calls from the RACE reads in MiXCR, one entry per CDR3 protein. The table shows approximately 110,000 distinct CDR3 sequences, with approximately 8.8% occurring only once. This sequence originates from a woman in her thirties or forties with alopecia areata. Some clones in this sample may be carry-over from other donors' samples. The chain links TRBV2 to TRBJ2-1, with 10 nucleotides matching TRBD2. Sequenced material: whole blood, taken in connection with sensitization to the hapten diphenylcyclopropenone (DPC). The CDR3 bases are TGTGCCAGCACCTATAGCGGGGGGCCCCATGAGCAGTTCTTC. It yields the protein CASTYSGGPHEQFF. The entire variable domain, with the rest obtained from reference TRBV2 and TRBJ2-1, is as follows: EPEVTQTPSHQVTQMGQEVILRCVPISNHLYFYWYRQILGQKVEFLVSFYNNEISEKSEIFDDQFSVERPDGSNFTLKIRSTKLEDSAMYFCASTYSGGPHEQFFGPGTRLTVL.